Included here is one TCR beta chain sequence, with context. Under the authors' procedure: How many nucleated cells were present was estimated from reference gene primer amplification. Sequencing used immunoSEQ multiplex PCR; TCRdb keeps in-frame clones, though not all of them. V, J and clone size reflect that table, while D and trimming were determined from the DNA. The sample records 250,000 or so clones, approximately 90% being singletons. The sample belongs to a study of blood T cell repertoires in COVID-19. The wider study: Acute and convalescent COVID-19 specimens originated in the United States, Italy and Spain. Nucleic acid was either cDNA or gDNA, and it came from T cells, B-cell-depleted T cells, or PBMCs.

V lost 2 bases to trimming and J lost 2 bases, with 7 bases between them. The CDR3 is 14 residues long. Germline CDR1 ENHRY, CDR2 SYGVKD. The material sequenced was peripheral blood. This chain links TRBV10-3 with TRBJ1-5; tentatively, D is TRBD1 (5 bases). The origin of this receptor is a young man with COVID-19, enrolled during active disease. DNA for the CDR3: TGTGCCATCAGTGAGGTAGGGGGCAATCAGCCCCAGCATTTT. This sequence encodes CAISEVGGNQPQHF.